The rows below give T cell receptor beta chains drawn from one sample of a study of cytomegalovirus exposure and HLA in healthy donors. Assay used: immunoSEQ multiplex PCR; TCRdb lists only in-frame clones, some missing. The sample is made up of around 150,000 clones, and the top ten hold around 1.4% of it. The sequencing input was PBMCs. Every receptor here comes from a woman in her fifties or sixties in good health and CMV-seronegative. Both conserved end residues are part of each CDR3. The order of the fields is D gene, V gene, CDR3 length, J gene, CDR3 DNA, CDR3 protein. A D gene is named only where the DNA matches it firmly.

>TRBD2|TRBV19|18|TRBJ2-2
TGTGCCAGTAGTATTCAGAGCGGGAGTATCGCGAACACCGGGGAGCTGTTTTTT
CASSIQSGSIANTGELFF
>TRBD2|TRBV7-3|15|TRBJ2-1
TGTGCCAGCAGCTCGACTAGCGTCGTAAATCGGAAGCAGTTCTTC
CASSSTSVVNRKQFF
>TRBD1|TRBV9|16|TRBJ2-7
TGTGCCAGCAGCGTAGAAATCGACAGGGGAGTTTACGAGCAGTACTTC
CASSVEIDRGVYEQYF
>.|TRBV5-1|15|TRBJ2-5
TGCGCCAGCAGCTTGGCCGGAACAGGGCAAGAGACCCAGTACTTC
CASSLAGTGQETQYF
>.|TRBV6-5|14|TRBJ1-1
TGTGCCAGCAGTTACTCGAAGGGGGGGACTGAAGCTTTCTTT
CASSYSKGGTEAFF
>.|TRBV27|13|TRBJ1-1
TGTGCCAGCAGTCCTACAGGGCTCACTGAAGCTTTCTTT
CASSPTGLTEAFF
>.|TRBV5-4|15|TRBJ2-4
TGTGCCAGCAGCAGCGACGAACTAGCCAAAAACATTCAGTACTTC
CASSSDELAKNIQYF
>.|TRBV5-1|15|TRBJ2-2
TGCGCCAGCAGCTTGCAGGGTTTTTACACCGGGGAGCTGTTTTTT
CASSLQGFYTGELFF
>TRBD1|TRBV5-1|15|TRBJ1-2
TGCGCCAGCAGCTTGGAAGGAACAGGGGGCAGTGGCTACACCTTC
CASSLEGTGGSGYTF
>TRBD1|TRBV11-1|17|TRBJ2-2
TGTGCCAGCAGCCGTGGGGACAGGGTACCGAACACCGGGGAGCTGTTTTTT
CASSRGDRVPNTGELFF
>.|TRBV7-3|14|TRBJ2-6
TGTGCCAGCAGCTTAGATGGCGGGGCCAACGTCCTGACTTTC
CASSLDGGANVLTF
>.|TRBV9|15|TRBJ2-7
TGTGCCAGCAGCGTAGAGGGCAGGGAAGCCTACGAGCAGTACTTC
CASSVEGREAYEQYF
>TRBD1|TRBV4-3|15|TRBJ1-1
TGCGCCAGCAGCCGCCTACAGGGGATGAACACTGAAGCTTTCTTT
CASSRLQGMNTEAFF
>TRBD2|TRBV7-9|14|TRBJ2-5
TGTGCCAGCAGCTCCAGCGGGGGGCCAGAGACCCAGTACTTC
CASSSSGGPETQYF
>.|TRBV5-4|13|TRBJ2-7
TGTGCCAGCAGGCTGTCAGGGGTTTCCGAGCAGTACTTC
CASRLSGVSEQYF
>TRBD1|TRBV4-1|16|TRBJ2-4
TGCGCCAGCAGCCAACCGACAGGGAACTCCAAAAACATTCAGTACTTC
CASSQPTGNSKNIQYF
>.|TRBV2|13|TRBJ1-2
TGTGCCAGCAGTGAAGGAACAGCTCATGGCTACACCTTC
CASSEGTAHGYTF
>TRBD1|TRBV5-4|15|TRBJ2-1
TGTGCCAGCAGTTATCCCGGGACAGGGGAGAATGAGCAGTTCTTC
CASSYPGTGENEQFF
>.|TRBV7-9|15|TRBJ1-5
TGTGCCAGCAGCTTAGCGGATGGGAGAAATCAGCCCCAGCATTTT
CASSLADGRNQPQHF
>TRBD2|TRBV4-1|15|TRBJ2-1
TGCGCCAGCAGCCAAACTAGCGGGGGCGTCTATGAGCAGTTCTTC
CASSQTSGGVYEQFF
>.|TRBV5-1|13|TRBJ1-1
TGCGCCAGCAGCTTGGCAGGGTACACTGAAGCTTTCTTT
CASSLAGYTEAFF
>.|TRBV5-1|14|TRBJ1-1
TGCGCCAGCAGCTTGGAGGGGCCGAACACTGAAGCTTTCTTT
CASSLEGPNTEAFF
>.|TRBV19|15|TRBJ1-5
TGTGCCAGTACTACATTCGGTCGCGGGAATCAGCCCCAGCATTTT
CASTTFGRGNQPQHF
>TRBD1|TRBV7-3|13|TRBJ1-2
TGTGCCAGCAGCTTAGGGCAGGGGGCTGGCTACACCTTC
CASSLGQGAGYTF
>TRBD1|TRBV27|15|TRBJ1-2
TGTGCCAGCAGTTTATGGGGGACAGGAGGGTCGGGCTACACCTTC
CASSLWGTGGSGYTF
>TRBD2|TRBV28|17|TRBJ2-3
TGTGCCAGCAGTTTCAACAGACTAGCGGGAGGCACAGATACGCAGTATTTT
CASSFNRLAGGTDTQYF
>.|TRBV5-1|14|TRBJ2-5
TGCGCCAGCAGCTTGCAGGGCCAAAAAGAGACCCAGTACTTC
CASSLQGQKETQYF
>TRBD1|TRBV5-1|15|TRBJ2-7
TGCGCCAGCAGCCGCTCCGGGACAGAAGTTTACGAGCAGTACTTC
CASSRSGTEVYEQYF
>.|TRBV10-1|13|TRBJ2-1
TGCGCCAGCAGTAGGACAGCGTACAATGAGCAGTTCTTC
CASSRTAYNEQFF